This record covers a single TCR beta chain. Per germline, CDR1 SGHAT and CDR2 FQDESV (reference sequence). V lost 3 bases to trimming and J lost 1 base, with 7 bases between them. This CDR3 spans 14 amino acids. The data belong to a study of blood T cell repertoires in COVID-19. Study summary: Spain, Italy and the United States supplied samples that represented acute and convalescent COVID-19. The cDNA or gDNA used as material had been derived from T cells, B-cell-depleted T cells, or PBMCs.

Per the original methods: Using reference gene primer amplification, nucleated cell counts were estimated. Sequencing used immunoSEQ multiplex PCR; TCRdb keeps in-frame clones, though not all of them. The V and J calls and the clone size are those of that table, but D and trimming were determined from the DNA. The table records roughly 250,000 clones, 81% of them present only once. The sequencing input was peripheral blood. The receptor comes from a woman aged 60-70 years with active or convalescent COVID-19. The chain employs TRBV11-1 and TRBJ2-1; D gene uncertain. CDR3 sequence: CASSLAGSYNEQFF. CDR3 bases: TGTGCCAGCAGCTTGGCCGGGTCCTACAATGAGCAGTTCTTC.